In this sample, the clone carrying this TCR beta chain turned up a few times. Its cognate antigen is unknown. The data were taken from a study of T cell repertoires in cytomegalovirus infection. In the study overall: TCR beta signatures that were public indicated CMV infection and matching HLA type.

TCRdb reprocessed the reads via MiXCR and lists one record per CDR3 protein. Seen here are some 920,000 distinct CDR3 sequences, around 31% observed once, and the top ten hold roughly 13%. The CDR3 length is 17 residues. The germline CDR1 and CDR2 sequences are LNHNV and YYDKDF (reference sequence). Trimming at V came to 0 bases and at J to 4 bases, leaving 6 bases not matched to a gene. Study observations and caveats: Carriage of CMV together with the relevant HLA was identifiable through cumulative public TCR beta family frequency. The ex vivo response showed dominance by HLA-C-restricted CMV-specific TCR beta clonotypes.

This TCR derives from a human donor in good health (CMV status not recorded). Some clones in this sample may be carry-over from other donors' samples. V usage is TRBV15 and J usage is TRBJ2-2; 9 bases are a match to TRBD1. Material: cultured CD8+ T cells from PBMCs, obtained from culture after CMV antigen stimulation. The CDR3 protein is CATSRDRGQGATGELFF. The CDR3 region has the DNA TGTGCCACCAGCAGAGATCGGGGACAGGGTGCCACCGGGGAGCTGTTTTTT.